These 30 T cell receptor beta chains were all obtained from the same sample, sequenced in a study of blood T cells in healthy people across ages. Next came a second PCR, run for about 7 to 12 cycles, which used a sample-barcoded 5' primer along with a J-beta primer mix. TCRdb reprocessed the 5' RACE reads via MiXCR and lists one record per CDR3 protein. This table has more than 650,000 distinct CDR3 sequences, about 26% appearing once. These data were likewise used in another study, on T cells of mothers and their children.

Specimen: blood. The receptors originated from a boy aged 10-17 years in good health.

The genes are TRBV6-1 and TRBJ1-1, with D possibly TRBD1 on 5 matching bases. Trimming stripped 6 bases from V and 1 base from J, with 9 bases between. The germline V gene has CDR1 MNHNS and CDR2 SASEGT. This CDR3 region has 13 residues. CDR3 protein: CASRLGGNTEAFF. The CDR3 DNA sequence: TGTGCCAGCAGGTTGGGGGGGAACACTGAAGCTTTCTTT.

The table lists this clonotype with a few counts. This chain uses TRBV20-1 with TRBJ2-7; 10 bases line up with TRBD2. TRBJ2-1 matches the DNA end more closely, so the J call is doubtful. Germline V gene lookup returns CDR1 DFQATT and CDR2 SNEGSKA (reference sequence). CDR3 length: 14 residues. CDR3 DNA: TGCAGTGCTCCCCAGCGGGGGGGCCCGAATGAGCAGTTCTTC. Residues: CSAPQRGGPNEQFF.

Details on this clonotype: A read error may account for a junction end that differs from germline. This chain uses TRBV19 with TRBJ1-1; D may be TRBD1 (6 bases). CDR1 and CDR2 (germline): LNHDA, SQIVND (reference sequence). This CDR3 is built from 14 residues. The CDR3 DNA reads TGTGCCAGTAATGTGGACAGTCTGAACACTGAAGCTTCCTTT. Translation: CASNVDSLNTEASF. Drawing the rest from reference TRBV19 and TRBJ1-1, the complete variable domain is DGGITQSPKYLFRKEGQNVTLSCEQNLNHDAMYWYRQDPGQGLRLIYYSQIVNDFQKGDIAEGYSVSREKKESFPLTVTSAQKNPTAFYLCASNVDSLNTEASFGQGTRLTVV.

This clonotype was seen a single time. This chain joins TRBV12-3 or TRBV12-4 and TRBJ2-3; possible D gene TRBD2, 7 bases. V was pared by 3 bases and J by 3 bases, with 16 bases between. The CDR3 has 16 residues. This CDR3 reads CASSFRTGGPTDTQYF. The CDR3 DNA sequence: TGTGCCAGCAGTTTCAGAACCGGGGGGCCGACAGATACGCAGTATTTT.

The chain has TRBV13 and TRBJ2-1; 8 bases line up with TRBD1. V shed 6 bases, J shed 8 bases, and the junction held 15 bases outside the gene matches. The CDR3 loop spans 16 amino acids. Germline values: CDR1 PRHDT, CDR2 FYEKMQ (reference sequence). CDR3 amino acids: CASSRPPDRVKHEQFF. CDR3 bases: TGTGCCAGCAGTCGGCCGCCGGACAGGGTAAAACATGAGCAGTTCTTC. The complete variable domain, with remaining parts taken from reference TRBV13 and TRBJ2-1, reads AAGVIQSPRHLIKEKRETATLKCYPIPRHDTVYWYQQGPGQDPQFLISFYEKMQSDKGSIPDRFSAQQFSDYHSELNMSSLELGDSALYFCASSRPPDRVKHEQFFGPGTRLTVL.

The DNA of the CDR3 is TGTGCCAGCAGCGGCGGGGGGGCGAGTAATGAGCAGTTCTTC. Translated, it gives CASSGGGASNEQFF. V is TRBV9 and J is TRBJ2-5; 9 bases agree with TRBD2. Judging by the DNA end, TRBJ2-1 fits better; the J call may be wrong. Germline V gene data show CDR1 as SGDLS and CDR2 as YYNGEE. The CDR3 runs 14 residues.

This chain links TRBV29-1 with TRBJ1-4; 8 positions match TRBD1. Germline V gives CDR1 SQVTM, CDR2 ANQGSEA. The CDR3 is 13 residues long. The CDR3 bases are TGCAGTGCCAAGACAGGGGATCATGAAAAACTGTTTTTT. Its translation is CSAKTGDHEKLFF. Full variable domain (rest looked up from reference TRBV29-1 and TRBJ1-4): SAVISQKPSRDICQRGTSLTIQCQVDSQVTMMFWYRQQPGQSLTLIATANQGSEATYESGFVIDKFPISRPNLTFSTLTVSNMSPEDSSIYLCSAKTGDHEKLFFGSGTQLSVL.

The chain joins TRBV6-6 to TRBJ1-5; D possibly corresponds to TRBD1 (6 bases). Germline assignment: CDR1 MNHNY and CDR2 SVGAGI (reference sequence). Deletions cut 6 bases from V and 2 bases from J, with 11 bases between. The CDR3 has 14 residues. The CDR3 nucleotides are TGTGCCAGCAGAAAGGACAGCGGCAATCAGCCCCAGCATTTT. Its protein product is CASRKDSGNQPQHF.

The CDR3: CASSYREPGNTIYF. The CDR3 nucleotides are TGTGCCAGCAGTTACAGGGAACCTGGAAACACCATATATTTT. The rearrangement uses TRBV6-6 and TRBJ1-3; D is unresolved. This CDR3 has 14 residues. V lost 2 bases and J lost 2, with 7 bases in between. Germline assignment: CDR1 MNHNY and CDR2 SVGAGI (reference sequence).

The chain couples TRBV2 to TRBJ2-3, with a tentative D call TRBD2 (5 bases). The CDR3 contains 13 residues. Germline assignment: CDR1 SNHLY and CDR2 FYNNEI. V was clipped by 8 bases and J by 1 base, with 10 bases between them. The CDR3: CASGRTRTDTQYF. In DNA, the CDR3 is TGTGCCAGCGGACGGACTCGCACAGATACGCAGTATTTT.

The rearrangement joins TRBV6-5 to TRBJ1-3; 10 bases are shared with TRBD1. There are 14 residues in the CDR3. Germline V gene sequence: CDR1 MNHEY, CDR2 SVGAGI. V dropped 5 bases and J dropped 2; count of bases not matched to a gene: 0. The CDR3 nucleotides are TGTGCCAGCAGTGGACAGGGGGCTGGAAACACCATATATTTT. This codes for CASSGQGAGNTIYF.

The sample holds a few counts of this clonotype. The gene calls are TRBV2 and TRBJ2-5, with a possible D match to TRBD1 (7 bases). This CDR3 has 14 amino acids. CDR1 is SNHLY and CDR2 is FYNNEI in the germline V gene. V lost 8 bases and J lost 0, with 13 bases in between. CDR3 region: CASGGTAHQETQYF. CDR3 DNA sequence: TGTGCCAGCGGGGGGACAGCCCACCAAGAGACCCAGTACTTC.

This clonotype has just a few counts. CDR3 coding DNA: TGCGCCAGCAGCTCTGTGACTAGTGGGGAGAACAATGAGCAGTTCTTC. Translating it yields CASSSVTSGENNEQFF. The chain recombines TRBV5-1 with TRBJ2-5, with D perhaps TRBD2 (6 bases). TRBJ2-1 explains the end of the DNA better; the J call may be wrong. This CDR3 region has 16 residues. Germline-derived CDR1 and CDR2 are SGHRS and YFSETQ.

This clonotype turned up a few times. The genes are TRBV7-2 and TRBJ2-2; 7 bases are shared with TRBD2. Trimming at V came to 3 bases and at J to 2 bases, leaving 9 bases not matched to a gene. Germline values: CDR1 SGHTA, CDR2 FQGNSA. This CDR3 has 17 residues. The CDR3 here is CASSLASGAPNTGELFF. In nucleotides, the CDR3 is TGTGCCAGCAGCTTGGCGAGCGGGGCACCAAACACCGGGGAGCTGTTTTTT.

This clonotype was seen ten or more times. The rearrangement uses TRBV7-2 and TRBJ2-5, with unresolved D. Germline V gene sequence: CDR1 SGHTA, CDR2 FQGNSA. The CDR3 contains 13 residues. V was pared by 2 bases and J by 4 bases, with 8 bases between. Here the CDR3 DNA reads TGTGCCAGCAGCTTAAGCCGTAGAGAGACCCAGTACTTC. Residues: CASSLSRRETQYF.

The sample holds a few counts of this clonotype. The chain combines TRBV12-5 with TRBJ2-2; weak D call: TRBD1 (6 bases). CDR3 length: 18 amino acids. V shed 3 bases and J shed 6 bases, with 23 bases lying between them. CDR1 is LGHNT, CDR2 FRNRAP, per germline. The CDR3 here is CASGFTFLGHFRSGELFF. CDR3 DNA sequence: TGTGCTAGTGGTTTCACTTTCCTGGGACACTTCCGCTCCGGGGAGCTGTTTTTT.

This clonotype was counted a few times. The rearrangement uses TRBV5-1 and TRBJ1-4; D not resolved. From germline, CDR1 is SGHRS and CDR2 YFSETQ. The CDR3 has 15 amino acids. V was pared by 0 bases and J by 3 bases, with 9 bases between. The CDR3 DNA is TGCGCCAGCAGCTTGGGACGGCCCCCTAATGAAAAACTGTTTTTT. Amino acids: CASSLGRPPNEKLFF. Full variable domain (rest looked up from reference TRBV5-1 and TRBJ1-4): KAGVTQTPRYLIKTRGQQVTLSCSPISGHRSVSWYQQTPGQGLQFLFEYFSETQRNKGNFPGRFSGRQFSNSRSEMNVSTLELGDSALYLCASSLGRPPNEKLFFGSGTQLSVL.

This sequence joins TRBV20-1 and TRBJ1-2, with D uncertain. Germline lookup yields CDR1 DFQATT and CDR2 SNEGSKA (reference sequence). This CDR3 contains 11 residues. V was cut by 2 bases and J by 8 bases, with 9 bases left in between. CDR3 DNA: TGCAGTGCTAGAAGGCCTGTCGGCTACACCTTC. Residues: CSARRPVGYTF.

This clonotype was counted between two and nine times. The gene calls are TRBV5-1 and TRBJ1-1, with TRBD1 identical over 9 bases. Germline values: CDR1 SGHRS, CDR2 YFSETQ. This CDR3 is built from 14 residues. The V gene end was trimmed by 5 bases and the J gene end by 6 bases; junction bases not matched to a gene: 8. The CDR3 nucleotides are TGCGCCAGCAGACCAGGACAGGGGTCCCCTGAAGCTTTCTTT. Its protein product is CASRPGQGSPEAFF.

This clonotype was observed a few times. The rearrangement joins TRBV11-2 to TRBJ2-2; perhaps TRBD2 as D (6 bases). The CDR3 has 18 residues. The V gene lost 5 bases and the J gene lost 2 bases, with 21 bases spanning the gap. From germline, CDR1 is SGHAT and CDR2 FQNNGV. The CDR3: CASSRSGGTEPNTGELFF. The CDR3 DNA is TGTGCCAGCAGCAGAAGTGGGGGGACGGAACCTAACACCGGGGAGCTGTTTTTT.

This clonotype was detected only a few times. Germline is not matched at one junction end, which may reflect a read error. The chain couples TRBV5-1 to TRBJ1-1, with TRBD1 identical over 9 bases. The CDR3 totals 15 residues. CDR1 is SGHRS, CDR2 YFSETQ, per germline. The CDR3 region is CAGRPTGGSSTEAFF. The CDR3 DNA sequence: TGCGCCGGCAGACCCACAGGGGGCTCAAGCACTGAAGCTTTCTTT.

This clonotype was counted only a few times. The chain recombines TRBV7-6 with TRBJ1-3; 7 bases map to TRBD1. From germline, CDR1 is SGHVS and CDR2 FNYEAQ. This CDR3 has 15 residues. J lost 0 bases, V lost 6 bases, and 5 bases had no gene match. The DNA of the CDR3 is TGTGCCAGCAGTCGGACAGGTTCCTCTGGAAACACCATATATTTT. It specifies CASSRTGSSGNTIYF.

V and J are TRBV7-3 and TRBJ2-2; D is perhaps TRBD1 (5 bases). The V and J ends lost 1 base and 5 bases respectively, with 14 bases between them. The germline CDR1 and CDR2 sequences are SGHTA and FQGTGA. CDR3 length: 16 residues. The CDR3 loop is CASSLNALGVTGELFF. The DNA for the CDR3 is TGTGCCAGCAGCTTAAACGCGTTAGGGGTGACCGGGGAGCTGTTTTTT.

A few counts support this clonotype. The J gene is TRBJ2-5, the V gene TRBV5-1; D is unclear. The better agreement between TRBJ2-1 and the DNA end casts doubt on the J call. The CDR3 consists of 15 residues. Germline V gives CDR1 SGHRS, CDR2 YFSETQ. The chain's CDR3 is CASSLATGFPSEQFF. The CDR3 DNA follows: TGCGCCAGCAGCTTGGCGACGGGTTTCCCTAGTGAGCAGTTCTTC.

This clonotype has a handful of counts. The rearrangement links TRBV14 to TRBJ1-6, with 7 bases lining up with TRBD1. The germline V gene encodes CDR1 SGHDN and CDR2 FVKESK. Trimming cost V 4 bases and J 7 bases; bases outside gene matches: 19. CDR3 length: 19 amino acids. CDR3 in amino acids: CASSRHPGQSGLGNSPLHF. CDR3 DNA: TGTGCCAGCAGCCGCCACCCGGGACAGTCAGGGCTGGGAAATTCACCCCTCCACTTT.

This rearrangement joins TRBV20-1 to TRBJ1-4, with 10 bases aligning to TRBD1. This CDR3 comprises 14 residues. Germline values: CDR1 DFQATT, CDR2 SNEGSKA (reference sequence). V gave up 6 bases and J gave up 3 bases; unmatched junction bases: 4. The CDR3 coding sequence is TGCAGTGCCCCTGGACAGGGGGCTAATGAAAAACTGTTTTTT. Its translation is CSAPGQGANEKLFF.

The chain carries TRBV28 and TRBJ2-5; D might be TRBD1 (5 bases). Between the trimmed V and J ends, which lost 8 bases and 2 bases, there was a span of 12 bases. Germline CDR1 is MDHEN and CDR2 is SYDVKM. The CDR3 has 13 amino acids. DNA of the CDR3: TGTGCCAGCTGCAACAGGATACAAGAGACCCAGTACTTC. Protein: CASCNRIQETQYF.

This clonotype was counted a few times. The V and J genes are TRBV7-2 and TRBJ1-2; TRBD1 might be the D (6 bases). The CDR3 extends over 15 amino acids. The germline CDR1 and CDR2 sequences are SGHTA and FQGNSA. The germline V and J ends were trimmed by 4 bases and 4 bases, with 16 bases remaining between them. CDR3 bases: TGTGCCAGCAGCTACCACCAGGACAGTTCCTATGGCTACACCTTC. Translated, it gives CASSYHQDSSYGYTF.

The CDR3: CASSASGTALSGNTIYF. CDR3 DNA sequence: TGTGCCAGCAGCGCATCCGGGACAGCACTCTCTGGAAACACCATATATTTT. The rearrangement joins TRBV9 to TRBJ1-3, with 7 bases matching TRBD1. Germline values: CDR1 SGDLS, CDR2 YYNGEE. V lost 3 bases and J lost 0; bases outside the gene matches: 9. The CDR3 is 17 residues long.

The chain combines TRBV6-1 with TRBJ2-2, with D maybe TRBD1 (6 bases). Germline loops: CDR1 MNHNS, CDR2 SASEGT. The CDR3 covers 14 residues. Trimming removed 7 bases at V and 6 bases at J, with 15 bases between. The CDR3 here is CASISGEFPGELFF. In DNA form, the CDR3 reads TGTGCCAGCATTTCAGGGGAGTTCCCCGGGGAGCTGTTTTTT.